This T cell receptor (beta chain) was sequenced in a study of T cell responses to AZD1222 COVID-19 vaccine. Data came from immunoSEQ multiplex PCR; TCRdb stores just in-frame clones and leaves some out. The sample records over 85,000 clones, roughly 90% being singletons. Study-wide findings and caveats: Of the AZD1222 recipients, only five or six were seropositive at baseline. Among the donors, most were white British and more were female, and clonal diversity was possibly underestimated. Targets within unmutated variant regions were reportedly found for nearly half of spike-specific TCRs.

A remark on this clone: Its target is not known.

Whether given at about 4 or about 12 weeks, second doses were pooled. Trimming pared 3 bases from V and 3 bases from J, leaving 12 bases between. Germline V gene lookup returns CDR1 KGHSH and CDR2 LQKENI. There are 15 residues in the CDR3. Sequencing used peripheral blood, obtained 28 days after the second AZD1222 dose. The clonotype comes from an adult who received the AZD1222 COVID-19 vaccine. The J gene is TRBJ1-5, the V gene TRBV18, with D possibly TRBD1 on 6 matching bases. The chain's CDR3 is CASSPDSLINQPQHF. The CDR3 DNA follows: TGTGCCAGCTCACCGGACAGCTTAATCAATCAGCCCCAGCATTTT.